The 27 T cell receptor beta chains presented below share a single source sample, sequenced in a study of shared clonotypes between healthy human individuals. Sequencing used immunoSEQ multiplex PCR; TCRdb keeps in-frame clones, though not all of them. The sample shows 2 million to 2.5 million clones, under 95% of them seen only once. Sequencing was performed on naive CD4+ T cells from PBMCs. As to subset: CD45RA+ positively selected. The receptors shown here come from a man between 18 and 35 years old in good health. Some clones in this sample may be carry-over from other donors' samples.

This clone was seen more than once but under ten times. The germline gene is not matched at one end of the junction; a read error may be the cause. CDR3 in amino acids: CASSQVGNQALF. The CDR3 DNA sequence: TGCGCCAGCAGCCAAGTGGGCAACCAAGCCCTCTTC. The chain couples TRBV4-1 to TRBJ2-1; D call uncertain. This CDR3 has 12 amino acids. CDR1 is MGHRA, CDR2 YSYEKL, per germline.

The rearrangement uses TRBV7-2 and TRBJ1-5, with D possibly being TRBD1 (6 bases). The CDR3 is 15 residues long. Germline V lookup: CDR1 SGHTA, CDR2 FQGNSA. V dropped 5 bases and J dropped 6 bases, with 17 bases sitting between them. The DNA for the CDR3 is TGTGCCAGCAGCACTCGTGGGGGGGCCGGTCAGCCCCAGCATTTT. It is translated as CASSTRGGAGQPQHF.

V gene TRBV15 combines with J gene TRBJ2-6; D is unclear. Trimming took off 0 bases at V and 2 bases at J, with 8 bases between the two ends. The CDR3 covers 16 residues. Germline lookup yields CDR1 LNHNV and CDR2 YYDKDF (reference sequence). The CDR3 loop reads CATSRDSAAGANVLTF. Here the CDR3 DNA reads TGTGCCACCAGCAGAGATTCCGCAGCTGGGGCCAACGTCCTGACTTTC. Based on the CDR3 plus reference TRBV15 and TRBJ2-6, the full variable domain is DAMVIQNPRYQVTQFGKPVTLSCSQTLNHNVMYWYQQKSSQAPKLLFHYYDKDFNNEADTPDNFQSRRPNTSFCFLDIRSPGLGDTAMYLCATSRDSAAGANVLTFGAGSRLTVL.

This clone was recorded only once. J is TRBJ2-1 and V is TRBV14; 7 bases map to TRBD2. The CDR3 runs to 15 residues. J was trimmed by 8 bases and V by 3 bases; bases with no gene match: 10. Germline-derived CDR1 and CDR2 are SGHDN and FVKESK. This CDR3 reads CASSHGTTSADEQFF. Here the CDR3 DNA reads TGTGCCAGCAGCCACGGGACTACCTCCGCGGATGAGCAGTTCTTC. Full variable domain (missing parts from reference TRBV14 and TRBJ2-1): EAGVTQFPSHSVIEKGQTVTLRCDPISGHDNLYWYRRVMGKEIKFLLHFVKESKQDESGMPNNRFLAERTGGTYSTLKVQPAELEDSGVYFCASSHGTTSADEQFFGPGTRLTVL.

This rearrangement joins TRBV6-1 to TRBJ2-1, with 8 bases aligning to TRBD2. This CDR3 has 15 residues. J lost 7 bases, V lost 2 bases, and 7 bases had no gene match. Looked up from germline, CDR1 is MNHNS and CDR2 is SASEGT. CDR3 in amino acids: CASSEPGGFRNEQFF. CDR3 nucleotide sequence: TGTGCCAGCAGTGAACCGGGAGGGTTTCGGAATGAGCAGTTCTTC.

This chain uses TRBV7-3 with TRBJ2-3; 7 nucleotides agree with TRBD1. Germline V lookup: CDR1 SGHTA, CDR2 FQGTGA. The CDR3 spans 14 residues. Trimming removed 2 bases from V and 4 bases from J; junction bases left unmatched: 3. CDR3 DNA sequence: TGTGCCAGCAGCTTAGACAGGGCCGCAGATACGCAGTATTTT. Translating it yields CASSLDRAADTQYF.

This clone is a singleton in its sample. The chain joins TRBV18 to TRBJ1-3; no definite D call. This CDR3 comprises 13 residues. Germline CDR1 and CDR2: KGHSH and LQKENI. Trimming pared 2 bases from V and 6 bases from J, leaving 8 bases between. The CDR3 region is CASSPSGENTIYF. CDR3 coding DNA: TGTGCCAGCTCACCAAGTGGCGAAAACACCATATATTTT.

This sequence joins TRBV28 and TRBJ1-2, with D maybe TRBD1 (6 bases). V lost 11 bases to trimming and J lost 8 bases, with 18 bases between them. Germline V gives CDR1 MDHEN, CDR2 SYDVKM. This CDR3 is 12 amino acids long. CDR3: CASTGHGRGYTF. CDR3 in DNA: TGTGCCTCCACGGGACACGGACGGGGCTACACCTTC.

In the case of this clone: At the DNA level, this CDR3 is encoded by other sequences in the same sample as well. The CDR3 region has the DNA TGTGCCAGCAGCTTAAGACTAGCGGGAGTCTCAGATACGCAGTATTTT. This gives the protein CASSLRLAGVSDTQYF. This rearrangement joins TRBV7-2 to TRBJ2-3; TRBD2 matches 12 bases. Per the germline V gene, CDR1 is SGHTA and CDR2 is FQGNSA. V lost 2 bases, J lost 4 bases, and 4 bases stayed unmatched. The CDR3 covers 16 residues.

The genes are TRBV28 and TRBJ2-5, with 10 bases aligning to TRBD1. J was trimmed by 3 bases and V by 4 bases; bases with no gene match: 8. The CDR3 is 16 residues long. Looked up from germline, CDR1 is MDHEN and CDR2 is SYDVKM. The CDR3 loop reads CASSSAGTGVEETQYF. The DNA for the CDR3 is TGTGCCAGCAGTTCCGCCGGGACAGGGGTGGAAGAGACCCAGTACTTC.

This sequence joins TRBV18 and TRBJ2-2, with a tentative D call TRBD1 (6 bases). The CDR3 length is 15 residues. Germline lookup yields CDR1 KGHSH and CDR2 LQKENI. V was trimmed by 6 bases and J by 3 bases, leaving 14 bases between them. CDR3 DNA sequence: TGTGCCAGCTCCAGGGGACCGCTATACACCGGGGAGCTGTTTTTT. It codes for CASSRGPLYTGELFF.

V and J are TRBV2 and TRBJ2-2, with 7 bases lining up with TRBD2. The CDR3 covers 16 residues. V dropped 4 bases and J dropped 4; count of bases not matched to a gene: 9. Germline CDR1 and CDR2: SNHLY and FYNNEI. The CDR3: CASSVYGLGSTGELFF. In DNA, the CDR3 is TGTGCCAGCAGTGTTTACGGACTAGGTTCCACCGGGGAGCTGTTTTTT.

This chain joins TRBV5-4 and TRBJ2-2; 10 bases line up with TRBD2. CDR1 is SGHNT and CDR2 is YYREEE in the germline V gene (reference sequence). This CDR3 region has 15 residues. V gave up 2 bases and J gave up 5 bases; unmatched junction bases: 3. This CDR3 reads CASSFASGRTGELFF. CDR3 DNA sequence: TGTGCCAGCAGCTTTGCTAGCGGGAGAACCGGGGAGCTGTTTTTT.

On this clone: This sample also contains other DNA sequences that code for the same CDR3. The rearrangement joins TRBV6-5 to TRBJ2-7; a weak D match, TRBD1 (5 bases). Trimming cost V 5 bases and J 3 bases, with 11 bases left between them. Germline V gives CDR1 MNHEY, CDR2 SVGAGI. The CDR3 extends over 13 amino acids. Written as DNA, the CDR3 is TGTGCCAGCAGTCCAGGGTTTCTCTACGAGCAGTACTTC. Its protein product is CASSPGFLYEQYF.

The chain combines TRBV2 with TRBJ1-5, with TRBD1 matching 8 bases. Germline CDR1 and CDR2: SNHLY and FYNNEI. V lost 7 bases to trimming and J lost 6 bases; unmatched junction nucleotides: 11. CDR3 length: 15 amino acids. The CDR3 coding sequence is TGTGCCAGCAACAGAGACAGGGGTGTCGGTCAGCCCCAGCATTTT. It specifies CASNRDRGVGQPQHF.

As concerns this clone: Additional DNA sequences in this sample encode the identical CDR3. V gene TRBV28 combines with J gene TRBJ1-5, with D hard to call. The CDR3 extends over 11 amino acids. CDR1 and CDR2 (germline): MDHEN, SYDVKM. Between the trimmed V and J ends, which lost 6 bases and 4 bases, there was a span of 4 bases. This CDR3 is CASRGNQPQHF. As DNA, the CDR3 is TGTGCCAGCAGGGGGAATCAGCCCCAGCATTTT.

This chain connects TRBV30 to TRBJ2-7, with D possibly being TRBD2 (6 bases). The germline V gene encodes CDR1 GTSNPN and CDR2 SVGIG (reference sequence). This CDR3 is 13 amino acids long. The ends were cut back, 5 bases at V and 4 bases at J, with 15 bases in the middle. The CDR3 spells CAWDPGDGYEQYF. The CDR3 nucleotides read TGTGCCTGGGACCCGGGGGACGGGTACGAGCAGTACTTC.

Concerning this clone: This sample also contains other DNA sequences that code for the same CDR3. V is TRBV28 and J is TRBJ2-7, with D possibly TRBD1 on 6 matching bases. Germline CDR1 is MDHEN and CDR2 is SYDVKM. The ends were cut back, 6 bases at V and 2 bases at J, with 17 bases in the middle. The CDR3 covers 15 residues. The CDR3 DNA reads as TGTGCCAGCAGCCTTCTTGGGGGCGGGCCCTACGAGCAGTACTTC. Its protein product is CASSLLGGGPYEQYF.

The rearrangement links TRBV9 to TRBJ2-7; the D gene could be TRBD1 or TRBD2 (5 bases each). Germline CDR1 reads SGDLS; CDR2 reads YYNGEE. This CDR3 is built from 14 residues. V lost 1 base, J lost 0 bases, and 8 bases lay in between. The CDR3 DNA is TGTGCCAGCAGCGTAATAGGGACCTCCTACGAGCAGTACTTC. Translation gives CASSVIGTSYEQYF.

This chain uses TRBV19 with TRBJ2-4; 7 bases match TRBD1. Losses at the gene ends were 6 bases for V and 0 bases for J; bases not matched to a gene: 8. Germline CDR1 LNHDA, CDR2 SQIVND (reference sequence). This CDR3 is built from 16 residues. DNA for the CDR3: TGTGCCAGTAGCCCTGGGACAGCAATAGCCAAAAACATTCAGTACTTC. This encodes CASSPGTAIAKNIQYF.

The rearrangement joins TRBV10-3 to TRBJ2-1; no reliable D call. Trimming left V 2 bases short and J 0 bases short, with 11 bases between. Germline V CDR1 and CDR2: ENHRY, SYGVKD. This CDR3 is built from 16 residues. The CDR3 DNA reads as TGTGCCATCAGTGAGATGGCGGCAAGCTCCTACAATGAGCAGTTCTTC. This codes for CAISEMAASSYNEQFF.

CDR3 DNA: TGTGCCATCAGTGAGATCAGCTCAGGGCCCCAGCATTTT. It codes for CAISEISSGPQHF. This chain uses TRBV10-3 with TRBJ1-5; D is unclear. CDR3 length equals 13 residues. Germline V gene sequence: CDR1 ENHRY, CDR2 SYGVKD. The V end was cut by 2 bases, the J end by 9 bases, with 11 bases between.

The chain has TRBV6-6 and TRBJ1-5, with TRBD1 identical over 10 bases. Germline V gives CDR1 MNHNY, CDR2 SVGAGI (reference sequence). The V gene end was trimmed by 0 bases and the J gene end by 7 bases; junction bases not matched to a gene: 6. This CDR3 is built from 16 residues. CDR3 region: CASSYSDRGYSQPQHF. In DNA form, the CDR3 reads TGTGCCAGCAGTTACTCGGACAGGGGGTACAGCCAGCCCCAGCATTTT.

The chain employs TRBV19 and TRBJ2-1, with TRBD2 as a possible D gene (6 bases). V was cut by 3 bases and J by 6 bases, with 15 bases left in between. Germline V CDR1 and CDR2: LNHDA, SQIVND (reference sequence). CDR3 length: 15 amino acids. The CDR3 here is CASSIRRDFGNEQFF. CDR3 sequence (DNA): TGTGCCAGTAGTATCCGCCGGGACTTTGGCAATGAGCAGTTCTTC. The full variable domain, with the rest looked up from reference TRBV19 and TRBJ2-1, is DGGITQSPKYLFRKEGQNVTLSCEQNLNHDAMYWYRQDPGQGLRLIYYSQIVNDFQKGDIAEGYSVSREKKESFPLTVTSAQKNPTAFYLCASSIRRDFGNEQFFGPGTRLTVL.

The rearrangement joins TRBV5-6 to TRBJ1-2; tentative D call: TRBD1 (5 bases). The V end lost 6 bases, the J end lost 1 base, and 13 bases lay between the germline ends. Germline V gene sequence: CDR1 SGHDT, CDR2 YYEEEE. This CDR3 contains 14 residues. DNA for the CDR3: TGTGCCAGCATCGGGGCGGGCGGTAACTATGGCTACACCTTC. This gives the protein CASIGAGGNYGYTF.

This clone was detected a few times. This chain connects TRBV4-1 to TRBJ1-1; D is possibly TRBD1 (6 bases). V was trimmed by 2 bases and J by 0 bases, leaving 19 bases between them. Germline loops: CDR1 MGHRA, CDR2 YSYEKL. The CDR3 is 18 amino acids. This CDR3 reads CASSQLVLIRGMNTEAFF. The DNA of the CDR3 is TGCGCCAGCAGCCAACTCGTACTGATCAGGGGTATGAACACTGAAGCTTTCTTT.

The chain employs TRBV21-1 and TRBJ2-1; TRBD1, the D gene given by the table, was not confirmed from the DNA. TRBV21-1 counts as a pseudogene. The CDR3 loop spans 19 amino acids. The CDR3 spells CASRDRVVWVSETYNEQFF. CDR3 coding DNA: TGTGCCAGCAGGGACAGGGTTGTTTGGGTCTCAGAGACCTACAATGAGCAGTTCTTC.